The subject of this entry is one TCR beta chain. Sequencing was performed with immunoSEQ multiplex PCR; in TCRdb, only in-frame clones are kept and a portion is missing. The sample contains under 150,000 clones, nearly 95% of which appear only once. The sample originates from a study of T cell responses to AZD1222 COVID-19 vaccine. Germline V CDR1 and CDR2: SEHNR, FQNEAQ (reference sequence). CDR3 size: 13 residues. The trim removed 4 bases at V and 10 bases at J, leaving 6 bases unmatched. The chain employs TRBV7-9 and TRBJ2-3; 9 bases line up with TRBD2. The sequences come from peripheral blood, collected on day 0 of AZD1222 vaccination. This clonotype was obtained from an adult in good health. CDR3 nucleotide sequence: TGTGCCAGCAGCTACGGCGGGGGGGCCTCGCAGTATTTT. Protein: CASSYGGGASQYF.